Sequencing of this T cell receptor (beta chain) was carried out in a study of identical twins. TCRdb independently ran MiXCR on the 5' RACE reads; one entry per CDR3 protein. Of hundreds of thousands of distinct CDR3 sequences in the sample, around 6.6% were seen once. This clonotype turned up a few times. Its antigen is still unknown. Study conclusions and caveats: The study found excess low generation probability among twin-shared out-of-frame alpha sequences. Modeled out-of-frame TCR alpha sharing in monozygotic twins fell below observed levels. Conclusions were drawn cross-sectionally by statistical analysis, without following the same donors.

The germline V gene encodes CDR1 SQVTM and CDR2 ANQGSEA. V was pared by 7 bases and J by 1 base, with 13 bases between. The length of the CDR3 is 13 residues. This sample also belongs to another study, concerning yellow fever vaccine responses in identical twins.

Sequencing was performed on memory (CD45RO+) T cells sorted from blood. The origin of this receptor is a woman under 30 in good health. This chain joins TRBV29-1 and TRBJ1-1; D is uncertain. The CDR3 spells CSASYTQNTEAFF. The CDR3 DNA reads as TGCAGCGCCTCCTACACCCAGAACACTGAAGCTTTCTTT.